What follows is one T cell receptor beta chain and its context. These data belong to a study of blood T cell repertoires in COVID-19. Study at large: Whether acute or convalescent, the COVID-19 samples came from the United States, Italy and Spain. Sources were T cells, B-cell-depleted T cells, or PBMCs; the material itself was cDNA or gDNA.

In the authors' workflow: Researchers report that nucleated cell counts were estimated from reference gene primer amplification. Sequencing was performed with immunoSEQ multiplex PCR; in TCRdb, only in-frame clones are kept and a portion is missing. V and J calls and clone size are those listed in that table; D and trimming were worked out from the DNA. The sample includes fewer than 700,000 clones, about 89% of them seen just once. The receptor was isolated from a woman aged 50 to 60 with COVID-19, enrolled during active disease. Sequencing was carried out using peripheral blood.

The CDR3 reads CASSIGGGGRQPQHF. The CDR3 nucleotides read TGTGCCAGTAGTATAGGTGGGGGGGGGCGACAGCCCCAGCATTTT. The chain has TRBV19 and TRBJ1-5; D possibly corresponds to TRBD1 (6 bases). Germline-derived CDR1 and CDR2 are LNHDA and SQIVND (reference sequence). Trimming pared 1 base from V and 7 bases from J, leaving 14 bases between. The CDR3 loop spans 15 amino acids.